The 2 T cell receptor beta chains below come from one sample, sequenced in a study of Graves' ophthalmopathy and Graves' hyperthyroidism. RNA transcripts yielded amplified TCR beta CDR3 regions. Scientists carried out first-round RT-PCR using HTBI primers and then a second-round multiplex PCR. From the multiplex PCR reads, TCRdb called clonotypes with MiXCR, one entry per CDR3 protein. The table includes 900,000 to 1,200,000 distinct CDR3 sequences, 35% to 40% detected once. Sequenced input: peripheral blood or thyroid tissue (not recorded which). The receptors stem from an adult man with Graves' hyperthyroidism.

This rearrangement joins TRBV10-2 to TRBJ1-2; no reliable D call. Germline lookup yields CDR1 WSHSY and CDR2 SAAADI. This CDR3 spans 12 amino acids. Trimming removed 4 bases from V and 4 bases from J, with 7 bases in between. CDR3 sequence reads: CASSGTSYGYTF. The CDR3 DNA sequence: TGCGCCAGCAGTGGCACAAGCTATGGCTACACCTTC.

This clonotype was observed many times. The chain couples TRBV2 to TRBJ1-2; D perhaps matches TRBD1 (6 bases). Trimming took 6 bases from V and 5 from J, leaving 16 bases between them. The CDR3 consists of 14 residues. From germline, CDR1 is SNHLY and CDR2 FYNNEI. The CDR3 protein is CASRENREKYGYTF. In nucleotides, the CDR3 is TGTGCCAGCAGGGAAAACAGGGAAAAGTATGGCTACACCTTC.